The T cell receptor beta chain under discussion was sequenced for a study of technical replicates of blood from several donors. There are 11 residues in the CDR3. CDR1 and CDR2 from the germline V gene are ENHRY and SYGVKD. The method was immunoSEQ multiplex PCR; TCRdb's version includes in-frame clones alone and lacks a portion of them. This table holds approximately 89,000 clones, just under 95% found once. This TCR was sampled from a human donor in good health. The specimen was T cells isolated from PBMCs. The V gene is TRBV10-3, the J gene TRBJ2-5, with 9 nucleotides matching TRBD1. The CDR3 nucleotides are TGTGGGACAGGGGTGGGGGAGACCCAGTACTTC. Protein product: CGTGVGETQYF.